The 20 T cell receptor beta chains listed next were all sequenced from one sample in a study of technical replicates of blood from a handful of donors. Using immunoSEQ multiplex PCR, the repertoire was profiled, and TCRdb retains in-frame clones only, with some absent. This sample yields 70,000 to 90,000 clones, of which around 94% are seen a single time; 0.39% belongs to the top ten. Specimen: T cells isolated from PBMCs. These receptors came from a human donor in good health.

The rearrangement joins TRBV28 to TRBJ2-3; 7 bases line up with TRBD1. CDR1 is MDHEN, CDR2 SYDVKM, per germline. The CDR3 length is 13 residues. V was clipped by 4 bases and J by 7 bases; unmatched bases: 5. In nucleotides, the CDR3 is TGTGCCAGCAGTTCGGACAGGAAAAATACGCAGTATTTT. Protein: CASSSDRKNTQYF.

The chain links TRBV7-9 to TRBJ2-1; 8 bases fit TRBD2. Germline V gene lookup returns CDR1 SEHNR and CDR2 FQNEAQ (reference sequence). This CDR3 contains 14 residues. V was clipped by 5 bases and J by 7 bases; unmatched bases: 7. The DNA for the CDR3 is TGTGCCAGCAGCGCCACTCTAGCGGGTAATGAGCAGTTCTTC. This sequence encodes CASSATLAGNEQFF.

The chain is built from TRBV7-9 and TRBJ1-5, with D uncertain. CDR1 is SEHNR and CDR2 is FQNEAQ in the germline V gene (reference sequence). V was clipped by 1 base and J by 8 bases, with 18 bases between them. The length of the CDR3 is 16 residues. The CDR3 sequence: CASSLVGRWVVKPQHF. The CDR3 nucleotides read TGTGCCAGCAGCTTAGTTGGCAGGTGGGTAGTCAAGCCCCAGCATTTT.

A single count supports this clone. The genes are TRBV18 and TRBJ2-3, with D maybe TRBD2 (6 bases). This CDR3 has 15 amino acids. Germline CDR1 reads KGHSH; CDR2 reads LQKENI. Deletions cut 4 bases from V and 2 bases from J, with 13 bases between. Here the CDR3 reads CASSLTSGSTDTQYF. CDR3 nucleotides: TGTGCCAGCTCACTGACTAGTGGATCCACAGATACGCAGTATTTT.

This chain uses TRBV5-1 with TRBJ2-6; TRBD2 might be the D (6 bases). CDR1 and CDR2 (germline): SGHRS, YFSETQ. The CDR3 covers 16 residues. V gave up 5 bases and J gave up 1 base, with 13 bases separating them. The CDR3 DNA follows: TGCGCCAGCAGGCTGGCGGGAAGATCTGGGGCCAACGTCCTGACTTTC. It codes for CASRLAGRSGANVLTF.

The genes are TRBV7-2 and TRBJ1-5; possible D gene TRBD1, 5 bases. The length of the CDR3 is 17 residues. Trimming cost V 1 base and J 7 bases, with 20 bases left between them. CDR1 is SGHTA and CDR2 is FQGNSA in the germline V gene. The CDR3 spells CASSLGNRPTGGQPQHF. DNA of the CDR3: TGTGCCAGCAGCTTAGGCAACAGGCCCACGGGGGGGCAGCCCCAGCATTTT.

This clone turned up a few times. The chain employs TRBV27 and TRBJ2-7; D is ambiguous. Germline CDR1 is MNHEY and CDR2 is SMNVEV (reference sequence). The CDR3 has 11 residues. V was cut by 5 bases and J by 4 bases, with 6 bases left in between. In nucleotides, the CDR3 is TGTGCCAGCAGTAGAGGTTACGAGCAGTACTTC. As protein: CASSRGYEQYF.

The chain couples TRBV11-2 to TRBJ1-4, with TRBD1 matching 8 bases. V trimming: 1 base; J trimming: 11 bases; junction bases outside the gene matches: 6. CDR1 and CDR2 from the germline V gene are SGHAT and FQNNGV. This CDR3 is built from 14 residues. In DNA form, the CDR3 reads TGTGCCAGCAGCTTAGGGACAGGGTCGGAGAAACTGTTTTTT. Translated: CASSLGTGSEKLFF.

J is TRBJ2-5 and V is TRBV5-1; D possibly corresponds to TRBD1 (6 bases). The J call may be incorrect, as the DNA end agrees better with TRBJ2-7. The CDR3 totals 14 residues. CDR1 is SGHRS, CDR2 YFSETQ, per germline. The CDR3 bases are TGCGCCAGCAGCGCCCGGACAGAAGGGTACGAGCAGTACTTC. Encoded protein: CASSARTEGYEQYF.

This chain connects TRBV7-2 to TRBJ1-2; tentatively, D is TRBD1 (5 bases). CDR3 length equals 15 residues. V lost 1 base and J lost 3, with 12 bases in between. The germline V gene encodes CDR1 SGHTA and CDR2 FQGNSA. The CDR3 sequence: CASSLGTRADYGYTF. The CDR3, as DNA: TGTGCCAGCAGCTTAGGGACCAGGGCCGACTATGGCTACACCTTC.

The chain is built from TRBV29-1 and TRBJ2-4; 11 positions agree with TRBD2. Germline loops: CDR1 SQVTM, CDR2 ANQGSEA. After removal of 0 bases from V and 0 bases from J, the junction contained 4 bases not matched to a gene. This CDR3 comprises 17 residues. CDR3: CSVEERTSGLAKNIQYF. CDR3 DNA sequence: TGCAGCGTTGAAGAAAGGACTAGCGGGTTAGCCAAAAACATTCAGTACTTC. The variable domain in full, completed from reference TRBV29-1 and TRBJ2-4, reads SAVISQKPSRDICQRGTSLTIQCQVDSQVTMMFWYRQQPGQSLTLIATANQGSEATYESGFVIDKFPISRPNLTFSTLTVSNMSPEDSSIYLCSVEERTSGLAKNIQYFGAGTRLSVL.

This clone appeared a single time. The chain joins TRBV4-2 to TRBJ1-3; 7 bases are shared with TRBD1. Germline loops: CDR1 LGHNA, CDR2 YNFKEQ. V lost 4 bases to trimming and J lost 0 bases; unmatched junction nucleotides: 6. This CDR3 is built from 16 residues. CDR3 nucleotides: TGTGCCAGCAGCCGTGCGGGACAGTCCTCTGGAAACACCATATATTTT. It yields the protein CASSRAGQSSGNTIYF.

In DNA, the CDR3 is TGTGCCAGCAGCGGTGGACAGGGGCTGACAGATACGCAGTATTTT. This sequence encodes CASSGGQGLTDTQYF. The chain has TRBV5-4 and TRBJ2-3; 9 bases line up with TRBD1. Germline V gene sequence: CDR1 SGHNT, CDR2 YYREEE (reference sequence). The CDR3 has 15 residues. Trimming removed 4 bases from V and 3 bases from J; junction bases left unmatched: 6.

J is TRBJ2-7 and V is TRBV5-1, with 12 bases identical to TRBD2. This CDR3 contains 14 residues. The ends lost 0 bases at V and 5 bases at J; junction bases unmatched: 0. CDR1 is SGHRS, CDR2 YFSETQ, per germline. The CDR3 sequence is CASSLGLAGDEQYF. The CDR3 DNA follows: TGCGCCAGCAGCTTGGGACTAGCGGGAGACGAGCAGTACTTC. The variable domain in full, completed from reference TRBV5-1 and TRBJ2-7, reads KAGVTQTPRYLIKTRGQQVTLSCSPISGHRSVSWYQQTPGQGLQFLFEYFSETQRNKGNFPGRFSGRQFSNSRSEMNVSTLELGDSALYLCASSLGLAGDEQYFGPGTRLTVT.

The chain couples TRBV21-1 to TRBJ2-2; TRBD1, the D gene given by the table, was not confirmed from the DNA. TRBV21-1 is a pseudogene locus. The CDR3 loop spans 14 amino acids. CDR3 DNA: TGTGCCAGCGGACAGGGAAAGGACACCGGGGAGCTGTTTTTT. It codes for CASGQGKDTGELFF.

This chain uses TRBV4-1 with TRBJ1-5, with D tentatively TRBD1 (6 bases). Trimming took 2 bases from V and 7 from J, leaving 9 bases between them. Germline V CDR1 and CDR2: MGHRA, YSYEKL. The length of the CDR3 is 13 residues. DNA of the CDR3: TGCGCCAGCAGCCAACTTCAGGGGCAGCCCCAGCATTTT. Its protein product is CASSQLQGQPQHF.

The chain has TRBV29-1 and TRBJ1-2; 10 nucleotides line up with TRBD1. Germline CDR1 and CDR2: SQVTM and ANQGSEA. V shed 0 bases and J 6 bases; nucleotides not matched to a gene: 4. The CDR3 is 14 residues long. CDR3: CSVEEGGQGNGYTF. The CDR3 bases are TGCAGCGTTGAAGAGGGGGGACAGGGGAATGGCTACACCTTC.

The rearrangement links TRBV10-3 to TRBJ2-7; the D gene is possibly TRBD2 (5 bases). Trimming shortened V by 6 bases and J by 7 bases, and 19 bases separated the two germline ends. The CDR3 length is 14 residues. Germline V CDR1 and CDR2: ENHRY, SYGVKD. The CDR3 here is CAIRAASAGPEQYF. The CDR3 DNA reads TGTGCCATCAGGGCGGCCAGCGCGGGTCCGGAGCAGTACTTC.

The chain couples TRBV9 to TRBJ2-3; no definite D call. V was shortened by 0 bases and J by 1 base, with 6 bases between the two germline ends. Germline loops: CDR1 SGDLS, CDR2 YYNGEE. This CDR3 is 14 amino acids long. CDR3 nucleotides: TGTGCCAGCAGCGTAGGGCGGCGCACAGATACGCAGTATTTT. Amino acid sequence: CASSVGRRTDTQYF.

The chain is built from TRBV5-1 and TRBJ2-6, with D possibly being TRBD1 (6 bases). V was clipped by 4 bases and J by 4 bases, with 18 bases between them. This CDR3 has 17 residues. CDR1 is SGHRS and CDR2 is YFSETQ in the germline V gene. The CDR3 sequence: CASSPIITGWGANVLTF. The CDR3 DNA sequence: TGCGCCAGCAGCCCTATTATAACAGGGTGGGGGGCCAACGTCCTGACTTTC.